Shown below are 20 T cell receptor beta chains from a single sample sequenced in a study of T cells in lung cancer brain metastases. Assay used: immunoSEQ multiplex PCR; TCRdb lists only in-frame clones, some missing. In the table there are almost 3,000 clones, 65% to 90% of which are singletons. The sequenced sample was tumor tissue from the primary lung tumor. These TCRs come from a woman aged 55 to 70 with non-small cell lung cancer.

J is TRBJ1-1 and V is TRBV30; 8 bases align to TRBD1. This CDR3 has 14 residues. V shed 4 bases and J 11 bases; nucleotides not matched to a gene: 15. Germline lookup yields CDR1 GTSNPN and CDR2 SVGIG (reference sequence). DNA for the CDR3: TGTGCCTGGACCTGGACAGGGACCCCGACGTTGGCTTTCTTT. Translated, it gives CAWTWTGTPTLAFF.

The chain uses TRBV29-1 and TRBJ2-1; TRBD2 aligns across 9 bases. CDR1 and CDR2 from the germline V gene are SQVTM and ANQGSEA. The CDR3 sequence is 14 residues long. The ends lost 4 bases at V and 10 bases at J; junction bases unmatched: 11. The CDR3 region is CSVGGGRARNEQFF. For the CDR3, the DNA is TGCAGCGTTGGGGGCGGGAGGGCCCGTAACGAGCAGTTCTTC.

V gene TRBV18 combines with J gene TRBJ2-1; D gene uncertain. From germline, CDR1 is KGHSH and CDR2 LQKENI. V gave up 0 bases and J gave up 0 bases, with 9 bases separating them. The CDR3 is made up of 16 amino acids. The CDR3 DNA is TGTGCCAGCTCACCACCACGGGCGAGCTCCTACAATGAGCAGTTCTTC. As protein: CASSPPRASSYNEQFF.

The gene calls are TRBV6-6 and TRBJ1-1; perhaps TRBD1 as D (5 bases). The CDR3 runs to 14 residues. Trimming cost V 7 bases and J 1 base, with 13 bases left between them. Per germline, CDR1 MNHNY and CDR2 SVGAGI (reference sequence). CDR3: CASNPEGRNTEAFF. The DNA for the CDR3 is TGTGCCAGCAACCCCGAGGGACGGAACACTGAAGCTTTCTTT.

This clone was seen a single time. The chain couples TRBV14 to TRBJ2-1, with unresolved D. The CDR3 is made up of 13 amino acids. V was shortened by 4 bases and J by 3 bases, with 7 bases between the two germline ends. The germline gives CDR1 SGHDN, CDR2 FVKESK. CDR3 region: CASSLNLYNEQFF. CDR3 nucleotide sequence: TGTGCCAGCAGCCTAAACCTCTACAATGAGCAGTTCTTC.

This clone occurred once. The chain uses TRBV4-3 and TRBJ1-5; 7 bases map to TRBD1. The CDR3 runs to 13 residues. The V gene's germline CDR1 is LGHNA and CDR2 YSLEER. The V and J ends lost 2 bases and 6 bases, in that order; junction bases with no gene match: 1. The CDR3 loop is CASSQNRGQPQHF. The CDR3 nucleotides read TGCGCCAGCAGCCAAAACAGGGGTCAGCCCCAGCATTTT.

The chain uses TRBV7-7 and TRBJ2-3; unclear D gene. Germline V lookup: CDR1 SSHAT, CDR2 FNYEAQ (reference sequence). This CDR3 comprises 13 residues. V was shortened by 0 bases and J by 6 bases, with 7 bases between the two germline ends. CDR3 DNA: TGTGCCAGCAGCTTAGCGCAAGGGGATACGCAGTATTTT. Its translation: CASSLAQGDTQYF.

J is TRBJ2-5 and V is TRBV9, with D perhaps matching TRBD2 (6 bases). The V gene's germline CDR1 is SGDLS and CDR2 YYNGEE. The CDR3 has 14 residues. Trimming removed 3 bases at V and 5 bases at J, with 14 bases between. The CDR3: CASSGGLGRETQYF. The CDR3 DNA follows: TGTGCCAGCAGCGGGGGACTTGGGCGGGAGACCCAGTACTTC.

The V gene is TRBV18, the J gene TRBJ2-7; 10 nucleotides align to TRBD1. V lost 5 bases and J lost 4; bases outside the gene matches: 8. The germline CDR1 and CDR2 sequences are KGHSH and LQKENI. CDR3 length equals 15 residues. The CDR3 is CASSKTQGQGYEQYF. In DNA, the CDR3 is TGTGCCAGCTCAAAAACTCAGGGACAGGGGTACGAGCAGTACTTC. Together with reference TRBV18 and TRBJ2-7, the CDR3 gives the full variable domain: NAGVMQNPRHLVRRRGQEARLRCSPMKGHSHVYWYRQLPEEGLKFMVYLQKENIIDESGMPKERFSAEFPKEGPSILRIQQVVRGDSAAYFCASSKTQGQGYEQYFGPGTRLTVT.

The rearrangement links TRBV5-6 to TRBJ2-2; no definite D call. V gave up 2 bases and J gave up 3 bases, with 11 bases separating them. Germline loops: CDR1 SGHDT, CDR2 YYEEEE. The CDR3 totals 15 residues. The DNA for the CDR3 is TGTGCCAGCAGCTTAATGGCCTCATACACCGGGGAGCTGTTTTTT. This translates into CASSLMASYTGELFF. The full variable domain, its missing parts supplied by reference TRBV5-6 and TRBJ2-2, is DAGVTQSPTHLIKTRGQQVTLRCSPKSGHDTVSWYQQALGQGPQFIFQYYEEEERQRGNFPDRFSGHQFPNYSSELNVNALLLGDSALYLCASSLMASYTGELFFGEGSRLTVL.

The chain combines TRBV18 with TRBJ1-1, with 7 positions matching TRBD1. The V gene end was trimmed by 5 bases and the J gene end by 8 bases; junction bases not matched to a gene: 11. The CDR3 has 14 residues. The germline V gene has CDR1 KGHSH and CDR2 LQKENI. CDR3 nucleotides: TGTGCCAGCTCAGCAGGACAGGCCGCAATGGAAGCTTTCTTT. Translation gives CASSAGQAAMEAFF.

V gene TRBV15 combines with J gene TRBJ2-5; D assignment may be TRBD1 or TRBD2 (6 bases each). Deletions cut 10 bases from V and 7 bases from J, with 19 bases between. Per the germline V gene, CDR1 is LNHNV and CDR2 is YYDKDF (reference sequence). The CDR3 runs to 13 residues. The CDR3 nucleotides read TGTGCCAGCTCAGTAGGGGGGCCGGGGACCCAGTACTTC. Translated: CASSVGGPGTQYF. Based on the CDR3 plus reference TRBV15 and TRBJ2-5, the full variable domain is DAMVIQNPRYQVTQFGKPVTLSCSQTLNHNVMYWYQQKSSQAPKLLFHYYDKDFNNEADTPDNFQSRRPNTSFCFLDIRSPGLGDTAMYLCASSVGGPGTQYFGPGTRLLVL.

The chain recombines TRBV4-1 with TRBJ2-1, with 7 nucleotides matching TRBD2. J was trimmed by 14 bases and V by 1 base; bases with no gene match: 8. Germline V gene data show CDR1 as MGHRA and CDR2 as YSYEKL. The CDR3 totals 13 residues. CDR3 DNA: TGCGCCAGCAGCCAAGGTCTTAAGCGGGATAAGTTCTTC. Protein product: CASSQGLKRDKFF.

The chain couples TRBV7-8 to TRBJ2-5; D is unclear. The CDR3 contains 16 residues. Trimming cost V 5 bases and J 0 bases, with 16 bases left between them. Germline CDR1 reads SGHVS; CDR2 reads FQNEAQ. Here the CDR3 reads CASSQWAVEYQETQYF. DNA for the CDR3: TGTGCCAGCAGCCAGTGGGCAGTAGAGTACCAAGAGACCCAGTACTTC.

The table lists this clone with a count of one. This rearrangement joins TRBV2 to TRBJ2-5; TRBD1 agrees at 9 bases. After removal of 4 bases from V and 5 bases from J, the junction contained 2 bases not matched to a gene. Germline loops: CDR1 SNHLY, CDR2 FYNNEI. This CDR3 comprises 13 residues. The CDR3 sequence: CASSAGTGETQYF. CDR3 DNA sequence: TGTGCCAGCAGTGCCGGGACAGGGGAGACCCAGTACTTC.

The chain combines TRBV7-9 with TRBJ2-3; no clear D gene. The V gene lost 2 bases and the J gene lost 0 bases, with 6 bases spanning the gap. Looked up from germline, CDR1 is SEHNR and CDR2 is FQNEAQ (reference sequence). There are 14 residues in the CDR3. The CDR3 region is CASSLSGSTDTQYF. For the CDR3, the DNA is TGTGCCAGCAGCTTATCCGGGAGCACAGATACGCAGTATTTT.

The J gene is TRBJ2-1, the V gene TRBV4-1; 7 nucleotides align to TRBD2. CDR3 length: 15 amino acids. Per the germline V gene, CDR1 is MGHRA and CDR2 is YSYEKL. The V segment lost 0 bases and the J segment 6 bases; nucleotides outside the gene matches: 5. CDR3 bases: TGCGCCAGCAGCCAAGATGCGGGAGCGAGCAATGAGCAGTTCTTC. As protein: CASSQDAGASNEQFF.

The chain joins TRBV29-1 to TRBJ1-1; 7 nucleotides match TRBD1. Germline V gives CDR1 SQVTM, CDR2 ANQGSEA. V lost 7 bases to trimming and J lost 4 bases; unmatched junction nucleotides: 9. CDR3 size: 13 residues. The CDR3 spells CSAQGGGTTEAFF. CDR3 sequence (DNA): TGCAGCGCCCAGGGGGGGGGTACCACTGAAGCTTTCTTT.

The rearrangement links TRBV2 to TRBJ1-5; D is ambiguous. This CDR3 has 15 amino acids. V lost 4 bases and J 2 bases, leaving 12 bases between the germline ends. Germline CDR1 reads SNHLY; CDR2 reads FYNNEI. The CDR3 loop is CASSVKGTGNQPQHF. The CDR3 bases are TGTGCCAGCAGTGTAAAGGGTACGGGCAATCAGCCCCAGCATTTT.

The J gene is TRBJ2-2, the V gene TRBV5-1; 14 nucleotides agree with TRBD2. CDR3 length equals 17 residues. Germline assignment: CDR1 SGHRS and CDR2 YFSETQ. The V segment lost 4 bases and the J segment 4 bases; nucleotides outside the gene matches: 6. The chain's CDR3 is CASSLGLAGAGTGELFF. CDR3 DNA sequence: TGCGCCAGCAGCCTGGGACTAGCGGGAGCGGGCACCGGGGAGCTGTTTTTT.